This T cell receptor (beta chain) comes out of a study of CD8 T cells in ankylosing spondylitis. Study-level results: Clones linked to disease were reported to show significant enrichment in matched ankylosing spondylitis synovial fluid. Researchers report that disease-linked clones proved CD8+ and relatively rare in peripheral blood. Certain motif variants had earlier been reported in reactive arthritis synovial fluid and blood. Seven to nine highly homologous variants made up a TCR beta motif, and this motif appeared characteristic of ankylosing spondylitis blood.

The CDR3 covers 17 residues. V shed 5 bases and J 1 base; nucleotides not matched to a gene: 10. From germline, CDR1 is DFQATT and CDR2 SNEGSKA (reference sequence). 5'-RACE, quantitative and with molecular barcodes, yielded the TCR beta libraries. TCRdb reprocessed the 5' RACE reads with MiXCR, giving one entry per CDR3 protein. Here the sample spans 670,000 or so distinct CDR3 sequences, 15% to 20% being singletons. In this sample, this clonotype turned up a few times. Its target is not known. The TCR comes from a male donor with ankylosing spondylitis. V gene TRBV20-1 combines with J gene TRBJ2-1, with TRBD2 matching 11 bases. The sequenced material came from blood, either unsorted or a sorted T cell fraction (not recorded which). Here the CDR3 DNA reads TGCAGTGCTCTGCGTCCGGGACTAGCGGAGTCCTACAATGAGCAGTTCTTC. It encodes CSALRPGLAESYNEQFF.